This TCR beta chain stems from a study of cytomegalovirus exposure and HLA in healthy donors. The CDR3 totals 14 residues. Trimming removed 4 bases at V and 2 bases at J, with 12 bases between. Germline V gene data show CDR1 as SQVTM and CDR2 as ANQGSEA. PCR amplification relied on 60 Vbeta primers (plus 13 Jbeta primers). Repertoires were generated with immunoSEQ multiplex PCR, while TCRdb's copy carries only in-frame clones and drops some. The sample lists some 100,000 clones; about 75% were seen once. Sequencing used PBMCs. J is TRBJ2-1 and V is TRBV29-1; TRBD1 is a possible D gene (5 bases). This sequence was found in a male donor in good health and CMV-seropositive. CDR3 nucleotides: TGCAGCGTTGCTAGGCAGGGAACCTACAATGAGCAGTTCTTC. Amino acid sequence: CSVARQGTYNEQFF.